The 11 T cell receptor beta chains given below trace back to one sample, sequenced in a study of T cells in tumors after PD-1 blockade. Produced via immunoSEQ multiplex PCR; TCRdb's table is partial and in-frame only. The sample contains around 49,000 clones, roughly 80% of which appear only once. The starting material was PBMCs, obtained before anti-PD-1 treatment. The source of these receptors is a human donor with basal cell carcinoma.

The chain has TRBV9 and TRBJ2-1, with TRBD2 matching over 7 bases. V dropped 2 bases and J dropped 3; count of bases not matched to a gene: 5. Per germline, CDR1 SGDLS and CDR2 YYNGEE. CDR3 size: 15 residues. The CDR3 DNA follows: TGTGCCAGCAGCGTGGGGGGGATGATCTACAATGAGCAGTTCTTC. Encoded protein: CASSVGGMIYNEQFF.

The genes are TRBV5-1 and TRBJ2-2; D gene ambiguous. From germline, CDR1 is SGHRS and CDR2 YFSETQ. The V end lost 1 base, the J end lost 6 bases, and 10 bases lay between the germline ends. The CDR3 is made up of 14 amino acids. The DNA for the CDR3 is TGCGCCAGCAGCTTGTCCCAGGTCCCCGGGGAGCTGTTTTTT. Its protein product is CASSLSQVPGELFF.

The V call is TRBV27, the J call TRBJ2-2; 8 bases align to TRBD1. The junction had 12 bases not matched to a gene; V was cut back by 2 bases and J by 7 bases. The CDR3 loop spans 17 amino acids. Per the germline V gene, CDR1 is MNHEY and CDR2 is SMNVEV (reference sequence). The CDR3 bases are TGTGCCAGCAGTTTACTACCCAGGGGGCGTAGGAACGGGGAGCTGTTTTTT. It specifies CASSLLPRGRRNGELFF.

The chain combines TRBV9 with TRBJ1-1, with D uncertain. CDR1 and CDR2 from the germline V gene are SGDLS and YYNGEE. The CDR3 extends over 15 amino acids. Trimming removed 5 bases from V and 6 bases from J, with 20 bases in between. The CDR3 DNA is TGTGCCAGCAGACCTGAATTCATAGGGTCTGCTGAAGCTTTCTTT. Its protein product is CASRPEFIGSAEAFF.

This rearrangement joins TRBV30 to TRBJ1-6; the D gene is possibly TRBD1 (5 bases). In germline, CDR1 is GTSNPN, CDR2 SVGIG (reference sequence). CDR3 length: 16 residues. V was trimmed by 6 bases and J by 5 bases, leaving 20 bases between them. In DNA, the CDR3 is TGTGCCTGCCCCACGGAGGGGCGCCTCAATAATTCACCCCTCCACTTT. Residues: CACPTEGRLNNSPLHF. The full variable domain, rest sourced from reference TRBV30 and TRBJ1-6, is SQTIHQWPATLVQPVGSPLSLECTVEGTSNPNLYWYRQAAGRGLQLLFYSVGIGQISSEVPQNLSASRPQDRQFILSSKKLLLSDSGFYLCACPTEGRLNNSPLHFGNGTRLTVT.

This clone was seen only once. V is TRBV5-1 and J is TRBJ2-7; 8 bases line up with TRBD1. Per germline, CDR1 SGHRS and CDR2 YFSETQ. This CDR3 is built from 12 residues. V gave up 4 bases and J gave up 5 bases; unmatched junction bases: 2. CDR3 protein: CASSPTGDEQYF. CDR3 DNA sequence: TGCGCCAGCAGCCCGACAGGGGACGAGCAGTACTTC.

The V and J genes are TRBV9 and TRBJ2-3; TRBD1 aligns across 8 bases. There are 14 residues in the CDR3. V lost 3 bases to trimming and J lost 1 base; unmatched junction nucleotides: 1. Per germline, CDR1 SGDLS and CDR2 YYNGEE. CDR3 nucleotide sequence: TGTGCCAGCAGCGAACAGGGGGGCACAGATACGCAGTATTTT. It yields the protein CASSEQGGTDTQYF.

The chain uses TRBV18 and TRBJ1-4; the match to TRBD1 covers 8 bases. The CDR3 contains 13 residues. The V and J ends lost 8 bases and 6 bases, in that order; junction bases with no gene match: 5. CDR1 is KGHSH and CDR2 is LQKENI in the germline V gene. The CDR3 DNA is TGTGCCAGCACAGGGGGAGGATATGAAAAACTGTTTTTT. Its protein product is CASTGGGYEKLFF.

This chain uses TRBV2 with TRBJ2-5, with 9 bases matching TRBD2. Germline CDR1 is SNHLY and CDR2 is FYNNEI. Losses at the gene ends were 4 bases for V and 0 bases for J; bases not matched to a gene: 15. The CDR3 loop spans 19 amino acids. CDR3 DNA sequence: TGTGCCAGCAGTGTTCCGGGACTAGCTGACTGGAGGTACCAAGAGACCCAGTACTTC. Encoded protein: CASSVPGLADWRYQETQYF.

The J gene is TRBJ1-4, the V gene TRBV5-5; TRBD1 agrees at 7 bases. V shed 4 bases, J shed 8 bases, and the junction held 11 bases outside the gene matches. Germline V CDR1 and CDR2: SGHKS, YYEKEE (reference sequence). The CDR3 contains 15 residues. The CDR3, as DNA: TGTGCCAGCAGCCAGAACAGGGGCGCACTGGAAAAACTGTTTTTT. This translates into CASSQNRGALEKLFF.

This chain links TRBV28 with TRBJ1-1; D gene uncertain. The germline V gene has CDR1 MDHEN and CDR2 SYDVKM. CDR3 length: 14 amino acids. The V end was cut by 3 bases, the J end by 4 bases, with 12 bases between. In nucleotides, the CDR3 is TGTGCCAGCAGTTTGATGGGAGGTGGCACTGAAGCTTTCTTT. Its protein product is CASSLMGGGTEAFF.